This T cell receptor beta chain was recorded in a study of T-cell memory formation after mild COVID-19. The CDR3 extends over 15 amino acids. Per germline, CDR1 MDHEN and CDR2 SYDVKM. With V trimmed by 5 bases and J by 4 bases, 10 bases remained unmatched. A single record per CDR3 protein comes from TCRdb applying MiXCR to the 5' RACE reads. The sample holds 250,000 to 300,000 distinct CDR3 sequences, about a sixth seen once. This clonotype has only a few counts. The chain joins TRBV28 to TRBJ1-2; 7 nucleotides match TRBD1. The specimen was PBMCs or a T cell subset sorted from them (not recorded which). The source of this sequence is a man between 18 and 35 years old who had mild COVID-19 (a few samples of this study predate the infection). Cell type and time point are not known. The CDR3 loop is CASSPLGQLSYGYTF. CDR3 nucleotides: TGTGCCAGCAGTCCCCTGGGACAGTTGTCCTATGGCTACACCTTC.